This TCR beta chain was profiled in a study of cytomegalovirus exposure and HLA in healthy donors. For the study at large: Across 300 to 400 genotyped donors, roughly 80% landed in the Caucasian-associated ancestry cluster. General study findings and limits: Later analysis revealed greater clonal expansion in HLA-associated TCR beta chains than in equally common others.

The germline V gene encodes CDR1 GTSNPN and CDR2 SVGIG (reference sequence). V was trimmed by 1 base and J by 8 bases, leaving 9 bases between them. This CDR3 is built from 12 residues. The PCR had 60 Vbeta and 13 Jbeta primers. Clones were read by immunoSEQ multiplex PCR, and TCRdb kept only the in-frame ones, dropping some. The sample includes around 40,000 clones, 60% to 75% of them seen just once. Points on this clone: The antigen is undetermined.

The V gene is TRBV30, the J gene TRBJ1-3; the D gene is possibly TRBD1 (6 bases). The sequence came from a man in his forties in good health and CMV-seronegative. Sequencing used PBMCs. DNA for the CDR3: TGTGCCTGGAGTGGGGGGCCGGACACCATATATTTT. Translated: CAWSGGPDTIYF. Drawing the rest from reference TRBV30 and TRBJ1-3, the complete variable domain is SQTIHQWPATLVQPVGSPLSLECTVEGTSNPNLYWYRQAAGRGLQLLFYSVGIGQISSEVPQNLSASRPQDRQFILSSKKLLLSDSGFYLCAWSGGPDTIYFGEGSWLTVV.